This passage covers 14 T cell receptor beta chains from one sample sequenced in a study of blood T cell repertoires in COVID-19. Profiling relied on immunoSEQ multiplex PCR, and the TCRdb table lists in-frame clones only, not all of them. The repertoire holds tens of thousands of clones, with 65% to 85% as singletons. Sequencing was done on a sample of peripheral blood. The receptors come from a middle-aged man with acute or convalescent COVID-19.

The CDR3 DNA reads as TGTGCCAGCCGAGAATACACCGGGGAGCTGTTTTTT. Amino acids: CASREYTGELFF. V usage is TRBV18 and J usage is TRBJ2-2; D gene ambiguous. Trimming took 8 bases from V and 3 from J, leaving 7 bases between them. This CDR3 is built from 12 residues. CDR1 is KGHSH and CDR2 is LQKENI in the germline V gene.

This clone was counted once. The chain carries TRBV6-5 and TRBJ1-1, with D maybe TRBD1 (6 bases). Germline V gives CDR1 MNHEY, CDR2 SVGAGI. Trimming took off 6 bases at V and 4 bases at J, with 18 bases between the two ends. The CDR3 consists of 15 residues. CDR3 in amino acids: CASSPLGGPSTEAFF. CDR3 nucleotide sequence: TGTGCCAGCAGCCCCCTCGGGGGGCCCAGCACTGAAGCTTTCTTT.

The rearrangement joins TRBV7-9 to TRBJ2-1; possible D gene TRBD2, 6 bases. CDR1 is SEHNR, CDR2 FQNEAQ, per germline (reference sequence). Trimming took off 5 bases at V and 1 base at J, with 18 bases between the two ends. The CDR3 runs 17 residues. CDR3 nucleotide sequence: TGTGCCAGCAGCGAGGCCGCGGGACTCCTTTCCTACAATGAGCAGTTCTTC. Amino acid sequence: CASSEAAGLLSYNEQFF.

The J gene is TRBJ1-2, the V gene TRBV5-1, with a weak D call TRBD1 (6 bases). Germline CDR1 reads SGHRS; CDR2 reads YFSETQ. The V gene lost 4 bases and the J gene lost 6 bases, with 13 bases spanning the gap. This CDR3 is 13 amino acids long. In DNA form, the CDR3 reads TGCGCCAGCAGCCACAGGGTGTCGGATGGCTACACCTTC. Translating gives CASSHRVSDGYTF.

This sequence joins TRBV7-2 and TRBJ1-2, with D unresolved. The CDR3 is 15 amino acids. V gave up 1 base and J gave up 2 bases, with 11 bases separating them. The germline CDR1 and CDR2 sequences are SGHTA and FQGNSA. CDR3 sequence: CASSLDVFSNYGYTF. The CDR3 DNA reads TGTGCCAGCAGCTTAGATGTCTTCTCGAACTATGGCTACACCTTC.

The J gene is TRBJ1-6, the V gene TRBV29-1; TRBD1 matches 8 bases. The CDR3 is 13 amino acids. Per the germline V gene, CDR1 is SQVTM and CDR2 is ANQGSEA. J was trimmed by 9 bases and V by 6 bases; bases with no gene match: 7. CDR3 DNA: TGCAGCGTCAGGACAGGGACGTTTTCACCCCTCCACTTT. Encoded protein: CSVRTGTFSPLHF.

J is TRBJ1-4 and V is TRBV27, with 11 bases matching TRBD1. The CDR3 extends over 15 amino acids. The germline V gene encodes CDR1 MNHEY and CDR2 SMNVEV (reference sequence). With V trimmed by 4 bases and J by 10 bases, 8 bases remained unmatched. CDR3: CASSSDRGQGGKLFF. The CDR3 coding sequence is TGTGCCAGCAGTTCGGACAGGGGGCAGGGGGGAAAACTGTTTTTT.

This clone appeared once. V usage is TRBV6-5 and J usage is TRBJ1-2; 10 bases are a match to TRBD1. CDR1 and CDR2 from the germline V gene are MNHEY and SVGAGI. The trim removed 8 bases at V and 4 bases at J, leaving 7 bases unmatched. The CDR3 covers 14 residues. CDR3 residues: CASVWTGGSYGYTF. CDR3 nucleotide sequence: TGTGCCAGCGTCTGGACAGGGGGTTCCTATGGCTACACCTTC.

The V gene is TRBV24-1, the J gene TRBJ2-3, with D perhaps matching TRBD2 (5 bases). CDR3 length: 14 amino acids. Germline V gene lookup returns CDR1 KGHDR and CDR2 SFDVKD. Trimming took off 5 bases at V and 3 bases at J, with 11 bases between the two ends. CDR3 amino acids: CATSGPRGTDTQYF. CDR3 sequence (DNA): TGTGCCACCAGTGGACCAAGAGGGACAGATACGCAGTATTTT.

This chain's CDR3 is CASSLGIGPKTATNEKLFF. CDR3 nucleotide sequence: TGTGCCAGCAGCTTAGGCATTGGGCCGAAAACCGCAACTAATGAAAAACTGTTTTTT. The chain links TRBV7-9 to TRBJ1-4; D not certain. The V and J ends lost 1 base and 0 bases respectively, with 18 bases between them. The germline CDR1 and CDR2 sequences are SEHNR and FQNEAQ (reference sequence). The CDR3 spans 19 residues.

This rearrangement joins TRBV7-8 to TRBJ1-6; TRBD1 might be the D (6 bases). The CDR3 has 15 amino acids. V lost 5 bases and J 5 bases, leaving 13 bases between the germline ends. CDR1 SGHVS and CDR2 FQNEAQ come from the germline V gene. CDR3 DNA: TGTGCCAGCAGCCCAGGGACAACTAATAATTCACCCCTCCACTTT. Encoded protein: CASSPGTTNNSPLHF.

The chain uses TRBV6-6 and TRBJ2-2, with no clear D. This CDR3 has 13 residues. From germline, CDR1 is MNHNY and CDR2 SVGAGI (reference sequence). V was trimmed by 7 bases and J by 1 base, leaving 7 bases between them. The CDR3 region is CASTHWNTGELFF. In nucleotides, the CDR3 is TGTGCCAGCACCCACTGGAACACCGGGGAGCTGTTTTTT.

CDR3 region: CASSAGTGVDQKLFF. The DNA for the CDR3 is TGCGCCAGCAGCGCCGGGACAGGGGTGGATCAAAAACTGTTTTTT. The rearrangement uses TRBV5-1 and TRBJ1-4, with TRBD1 identical over 10 bases. Per the germline V gene, CDR1 is SGHRS and CDR2 is YFSETQ. CDR3 length: 15 residues. The V segment lost 4 bases and the J segment 9 bases; nucleotides outside the gene matches: 9.

The genes are TRBV6-5 and TRBJ2-1; 7 bases match TRBD1. The CDR3 covers 12 residues. V trimming: 3 bases; J trimming: 14 bases; junction bases outside the gene matches: 7. The germline V gene has CDR1 MNHEY and CDR2 SVGAGI. CDR3 coding DNA: TGTGCCAGCAGTTATTCGACAGGGAAGGAGTTCTTC. Translation gives CASSYSTGKEFF.